This TCR beta chain emerged from a study of T cell changes during pregnancy in multiple sclerosis. Only in-frame clones appear in the TCRdb table, and some are missing; sequencing was by immunoSEQ multiplex PCR. Of fewer than 75,000 clones in the sample, more than 85% were seen once. The germline V gene encodes CDR1 MNHEY and CDR2 SMNVEV (reference sequence). The CDR3 is 17 amino acids. V dropped 9 bases and J dropped 4 bases, with 27 bases sitting between them. The TCR was taken from a female donor with multiple sclerosis, enrolled in a pregnancy study. The gene calls are TRBV27 and TRBJ2-5; D is perhaps TRBD2 (7 bases). Sequencing was performed on peripheral blood, taken in the second trimester of pregnancy. This CDR3 reads CARQSLGGGGQRETQYF. CDR3 coding DNA: TGTGCCAGGCAGAGTTTGGGTGGGGGGGGGCAACGAGAGACCCAGTACTTC.